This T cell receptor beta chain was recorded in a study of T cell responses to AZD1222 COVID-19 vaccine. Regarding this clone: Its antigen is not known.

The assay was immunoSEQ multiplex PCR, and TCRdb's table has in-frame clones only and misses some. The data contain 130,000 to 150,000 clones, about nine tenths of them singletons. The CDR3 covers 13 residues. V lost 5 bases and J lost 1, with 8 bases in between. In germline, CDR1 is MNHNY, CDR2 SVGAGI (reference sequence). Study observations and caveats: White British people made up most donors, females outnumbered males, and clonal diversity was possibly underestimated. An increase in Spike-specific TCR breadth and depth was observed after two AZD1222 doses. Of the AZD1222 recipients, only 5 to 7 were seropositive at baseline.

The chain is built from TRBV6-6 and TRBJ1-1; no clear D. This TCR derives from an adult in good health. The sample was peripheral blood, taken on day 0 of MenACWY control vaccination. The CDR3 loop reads CASSNWGNTEAFF. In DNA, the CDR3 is TGTGCCAGCAGTAATTGGGGGAACACTGAAGCTTTCTTT.